This T cell receptor (beta chain) is from a study of blood T cell repertoires in COVID-19. Across the study: Spain, Italy and the United States supplied samples that represented acute and convalescent COVID-19. T cells, B-cell-depleted T cells, or PBMCs provided the cDNA or gDNA that served as material.

In the original workflow: Reference gene primer amplification gave nucleated cell count estimates. TCRdb's copy holds only in-frame clones and misses some; the assay was immunoSEQ multiplex PCR. V and J calls and clone size are given by that table; D and trimming were obtained from the DNA. Altogether about 400,000 clones are present, 89% being singletons, with the ten largest covering 1% to 1.5%. The TCR sequence derives from a man aged 35 to 55 with acute or convalescent COVID-19. Sequenced sample: peripheral blood.

The CDR3 here is CAWRLAGDYYEQYF. The DNA of the CDR3 is TGTGCCTGGAGGTTAGCAGGGGATTACTACGAGCAGTACTTC. The chain couples TRBV30 to TRBJ2-7, with D tentatively TRBD1 (6 bases). Trimming stripped 3 bases from V and 3 bases from J, with 15 bases between. The CDR3 consists of 14 residues. Germline V CDR1 and CDR2: GTSNPN, SVGIG (reference sequence).